The entry below gives a single TCR beta chain sequence along with its context. What this receptor recognizes is not known. The record has no base qualities; no much larger clone is one base away. This sample is part of a study of T cell responses to AZD1222 COVID-19 vaccine (dated by TCRdb to about 2021). General notes on the study: AZD1222 recipients whose second dose came at about 4 weeks and those whose second dose came at about 12 weeks were combined into one group, since spike-specific TCR depth and breadth did not differ between the two schedules. TCR sequencing covered approximately 230 trial participants: nearly 210 given two doses of AZD1222 and about 26 given two doses of MenACWY control vaccine. Enrollment into the trials was organized by age into subgroups of 18-55, 56-69 and 70-plus years, and those subgroups contained approximately 150, 30 and 60 TCR-sequenced participants, respectively. Broader findings and caveats from the paper: A significant rise in spike-specific TCR breadth and depth was observed after two AZD1222 doses relative to day 0 and relative to MenACWY recipients. Participants were mostly white British and included more females than males, and it was suggested by the authors that clonal diversity may have been underestimated. Nearly half of unique spike-specific TCRs reportedly recognized epitopes outside regions mutated in the B.1.351 and B.1.1.7 variants. The 56-69-year group was small, and its depth increase did not reach significance, likely because of low power. Conclusions about previously exposed vaccinees are limited because only six or seven AZD1222 recipients were SARS-CoV-2 seropositive at baseline. Because no samples from the day 14 peak response were available, repertoires could be characterized only after the peak T cell response. The vaccine-associated CD4 TCRs covered the entire spike protein, and the dominant responses fell in regions 160-218 and 743-854.

From the germline V gene (reference sequence), CDR1 is SEHNR and CDR2 is FQNEAQ. Reading from cysteine to phenylalanine, the CDR3 counts 16 amino acids. The entry retains the CDR3 DNA only, 48 bases that are in frame from base 1. V is cut back by 4 bases and J by 0 bases, with 2 bases in the junction unmatched. The CDR3 regions of human TCRbeta chains were subjected to immunosequencing. On the authors' methods: TCRs in the repertoires were matched against a reference library of SARS-CoV-2-specific TCRs that had been generated with the MIRA antigen-specificity platform. Breadth was defined as the fraction of unique TCRs that were SARS-CoV-2-associated, and depth was defined as the fraction of total T cells that were SARS-CoV-2-associated. Using the MIRA data, each spike-specific TCR was mapped to the spike region that the TCR reacts to and placed in a CD4 or CD8 class. Log10-transformed breadth and depth values were compared by one-way ANOVA with Sidak's multiple comparisons tests. In its TCRdb copy, this immuneACCESS table keeps in-frame sequences only and misses some clones. Where compared with another copy, unresolved V genes explain less than half of these, and the others have no known cause. V, J and clone size were drawn from that table, and D and trimming were deduced from the DNA. The sample table records over 150,000 clones; roughly nine tenths of these occur just once. Less than 3% of the sample comes from the top ten.

The sample's time point label, in plain terms: baseline before first vaccination. Vaccinee samples came from UK trials COV001 and COV002, including a single-blind randomized controlled phase 2/3 trial of AZD1222 (ChAdOx1 nCoV-19) in healthy adults. For TCRbeta chain sequencing, PBMC samples were collected from trial participants at day 0 and at day 28 after the second dose. The sample consisted of peripheral blood, taken on day 0 of AZD1222 vaccination. The receptor comes from an adult in good health. The chain was built from TRBV7-9 and TRBJ2-3; 12 bases in the junction line up with TRBD2. CDR3 region: CASSSGLAGSTDTQYF. DNA sequence: TGTGCCAGCAGCTCAGGACTAGCGGGGAGCACAGATACGCAGTATTTT.